The text below deals with one TCR beta chain. This specimen belongs to a study of blood T cells in healthy people across ages. V was clipped by 6 bases and J by 8 bases; unmatched bases: 7. Germline CDR1 reads DFQATT; CDR2 reads SNEGSKA (reference sequence). The CDR3 runs 13 residues. Primers used in a second PCR of roughly 6 to 11 cycles were a sample-barcoded 5' primer and a J-beta primer mix. The template-switch adaptor was a 5' adaptor with 12 random nucleotides. It tagged each cDNA molecule. TCRdb itself ran the 5' RACE reads through MiXCR, one entry per CDR3 protein. This sample has hundreds of thousands of distinct CDR3 sequences, with more than 45% found just once.

This chain links TRBV20-1 with TRBJ1-6; 7 bases are a match to TRBD1. The material sequenced was blood. The clonotype was recovered from a man aged 30 to 39 in good health. The CDR3 loop is CSADGQAYSPLHF. For the CDR3, the DNA is TGCAGTGCCGACGGACAGGCTTATTCACCCCTCCACTTT.